This TCR beta chain was captured by sequencing in a study of cytomegalovirus exposure and HLA in healthy donors. The PCR contained 60 Vbeta and 13 Jbeta primers. This table comes from immunoSEQ multiplex PCR, and its TCRdb copy is limited to in-frame clones, with some not included. The table shows approximately 60,000 clones, with roughly 85% occurring only once. This CDR3 region has 15 residues. V trimming: 7 bases; J trimming: 7 bases; junction bases outside the gene matches: 11. The V gene's germline CDR1 is MDHEN and CDR2 SYDVKM. Notes on the study in general: When presence/absence was analysed, sequencing depth was taken to be roughly uniform across donors. A later analysis linked 15,000 to 20,000 TCR beta sequences to HLA alleles at 0.05 false discovery rate.

On this clone itself: The antigen is unknown.

The genes are TRBV28 and TRBJ2-1; TRBD1 matches at 9 bases. Sequencing input: PBMCs. The sequence came from a man aged 25-40 years in good health and CMV-seronegative. For the CDR3, the DNA is TGTGCCAGCACCCAACCCGGGACAGGGAGTAATGAGCAGTTCTTC. It yields the protein CASTQPGTGSNEQFF.